These T cell receptor beta chains were read from a single sample in a study of blood T cells in healthy people across ages. Via MiXCR, TCRdb re-called the 5' RACE reads, giving one row per CDR3 protein. Of 580,000 or so distinct CDR3 sequences detected, under 55% appear once; the ten largest clones hold 20% to 25%. Sequencing input: blood. The receptors stem from an elderly man in good health. Both conserved end residues are part of each CDR3. The D gene is left open where the match is weak. Clone size appears in some rows only: once, few, many, or a class for an expanded clone.

.	TRBV20-1	TRBJ1-2	.	CSVGRGDYGYTF	TGCAGTGTCGGGCGTGGAGACTATGGCTACACCTTC
few	TRBV20-1	TRBJ2-1	.	CSARDNPNEQFF	TGCAGTGCTAGAGATAACCCCAATGAGCAGTTCTTC
few	TRBV7-9	TRBJ2-1	TRBD2	CASTPRAGGPYNEQFF	TGTGCCAGCACCCCTCGAGCGGGAGGGCCATACAATGAGCAGTTCTTC
.	TRBV2	TRBJ2-1	TRBD2	CASTGGRYNEQFF	TGTGCCAGCACGGGGGGGCGCTACAATGAGCAGTTCTTC
few	TRBV7-2	TRBJ1-2	.	CASSRDSSGAYGYTF	TGTGCCAGCAGCCGCGACTCTTCGGGTGCCTATGGCTACACCTTC
.	TRBV20-1	TRBJ2-5	.	CSARSRRADQETQYF	TGCAGTGCTAGAAGTCGCCGTGCGGACCAAGAGACCCAGTACTTC
.	TRBV9	TRBJ2-4	.	CASSVAGAPVNIQYF	TGTGCCAGCAGCGTAGCGGGGGCGCCGGTAAACATTCAGTACTTC
.	TRBV24-1	TRBJ2-1	.	CATSDWGPSGNEQFF	TGTGCCACCAGTGATTGGGGACCCTCCGGTAATGAGCAGTTCTTC
.	TRBV29-1	TRBJ2-1	.	CSVEWETQFF	TGCAGCGTTGAATGGGAGACCCAGTTCTTC
.	TRBV5-5	TRBJ2-3	.	CASSLFGGPADTQYF	TGTGCCAGCAGCTTGTTCGGAGGCCCGGCAGATACGCAGTATTTT
.	TRBV18	TRBJ1-1	.	CASSPGTLEKAFF	TGTGCCAGCTCACCCGGGACTTTAGAGAAAGCTTTCTTT
.	TRBV7-9	TRBJ1-1	.	CASREQGGGAFF	TGTGCCAGCAGGGAACAGGGAGGTGGAGCTTTCTTT
.	TRBV7-2	TRBJ2-5	.	CASSFRTPRPETQYF	TGTGCCAGCAGCTTCCGGACCCCAAGGCCAGAGACCCAGTACTTC
.	TRBV25-1	TRBJ2-7	.	CAGSGIGTYEQYF	TGTGCCGGCAGTGGAATAGGAACCTACGAGCAGTACTTC
few	TRBV7-8	TRBJ2-7	TRBD2	CASSSLAGPYEQYF	TGTGCCAGCAGCTCCCTAGCGGGTCCCTACGAGCAGTACTTC
.	TRBV6-6	TRBJ1-6	.	CASSYVPPPLHF	TGTGCCAGCAGTTACGTCCCCCCACCCCTCCACTTT
.	TRBV7-2	TRBJ2-1	TRBD2	CASSLAPLVSGGRSFHYNEQFF	TGTGCCAGCAGCTTAGCCCCCTTGGTTAGCGGGGGGCGTTCCTTCCACTACAATGAGCAGTTCTTC
many	TRBV6-6	TRBJ2-3	TRBD2	CASREGSTDTQYF	TGTGCCAGCCGGGAGGGAAGCACAGATACGCAGTATTTT
.	TRBV7-2	TRBJ2-1	.	CASSPQGPWDPGEQFF	TGTGCCAGCAGCCCCCAGGGACCATGGGATCCAGGGGAGCAGTTCTTC
.	TRBV28	TRBJ2-1	TRBD2	CASSLAGGLSYNEQFF	TGTGCCAGCAGTCTAGCGGGGGGTCTCTCCTACAATGAGCAGTTCTTC
.	TRBV29-1	TRBJ1-1	.	CSVVVNVEAFF	TGCAGCGTTGTAGTTAACGTTGAAGCTTTCTTT
.	TRBV7-8	TRBJ1-2	TRBD1	CASSLGDRAAYGYTF	TGTGCCAGCAGCTTAGGGGACAGGGCGGCATATGGCTACACCTTC
.	TRBV7-2	TRBJ2-1	TRBD2	CASSLVTSGGPGFF	TGTGCCAGCAGCTTAGTTACTAGCGGGGGTCCTGGGTTCTTC
.	TRBV24-1	TRBJ2-3	.	CATSVSRSVADTQYF	TGTGCCACCAGTGTCTCCCGGAGCGTCGCAGATACGCAGTATTTT
.	TRBV5-5	TRBJ1-5	.	CASSFSGLGNQPQHF	TGTGCCAGCAGCTTTTCCGGATTGGGCAATCAGCCCCAGCATTTT
.	TRBV29-1	TRBJ2-1	.	CSVAGQRLNNEQFF	TGCAGCGTCGCGGGACAGAGACTAAACAATGAGCAGTTCTTC
few	TRBV29-1	TRBJ2-5	.	CSVRGGDETQYF	TGCAGCGTTCGGGGAGGCGATGAGACCCAGTACTTC
.	TRBV7-3	TRBJ2-2	.	CASSLSGGELFF	TGTGCCAGCAGCCTAAGTGGCGGGGAGCTGTTTTTT
.	TRBV7-9	TRBJ2-2	.	CASSLHSGTNTGELFF	TGTGCCAGCAGCTTGCATAGCGGAACGAACACCGGGGAGCTGTTTTTT
.	TRBV5-5	TRBJ2-7	TRBD1	CATFGGTGGSIYEQYF	TGTGCCACCTTCGGGGGGACAGGGGGTTCTATTTACGAGCAGTACTTC
.	TRBV6-1	TRBJ1-2	.	CASSVAAGTYGYTF	TGTGCCAGCTCAGTGGCTGCGGGGACTTATGGCTACACCTTC
.	TRBV7-2	TRBJ2-5	.	CASNLGISGQGMETQYF	TGTGCCAGCAACTTAGGAATCAGTGGGCAGGGGATGGAGACCCAGTACTTC
few	TRBV29-1	TRBJ2-1	TRBD2	CSVEIYRTSGRTSEQFF	TGCAGCGTTGAGATATATCGCACTAGCGGGAGGACGAGTGAGCAGTTCTTC
few	TRBV6-5	TRBJ1-1	.	CASSYLGMNTEAFF	TGTGCCAGCAGTTACCTGGGGATGAACACTGAAGCTTTCTTT
.	TRBV7-9	TRBJ1-2	.	CARLQHWGYGYTF	TGTGCCAGATTACAGCACTGGGGCTATGGCTACACCTTC
.	TRBV4-3	TRBJ2-1	.	CASSLGLAPSNEQFF	TGCGCCAGCAGCCTGGGGTTAGCTCCTTCCAATGAGCAGTTCTTC
few	TRBV20-1	TRBJ1-5	.	CSARLVDRPNQPQHF	TGCAGTGCTAGACTCGTCGACAGGCCAAATCAGCCCCAGCATTTT
.	TRBV7-2	TRBJ2-5	.	CASSLSASPETQYF	TGTGCCAGCAGCCTATCGGCGAGCCCAGAGACCCAGTACTTC
few	TRBV7-9	TRBJ2-1	TRBD2	CASSLIVAGGHNEQFF	TGTGCCAGCAGCTTAATAGTGGCGGGAGGTCACAATGAGCAGTTCTTC
.	TRBV29-1	TRBJ2-1	.	CSVDGGSYNEQFF	TGCAGCGTTGATGGGGGTTCCTACAATGAGCAGTTCTTC
.	TRBV7-9	TRBJ1-1	.	CATLSGWNTEAFF	TGTGCCACGCTTTCTGGATGGAACACTGAAGCTTTCTTT
.	TRBV6-5	TRBJ1-1	TRBD1	CASSSGQGTNEAFF	TGTGCCAGCAGTTCCGGACAGGGAACCAATGAAGCTTTCTTT
.	TRBV24-1	TRBJ1-5	.	CATSDTGNQPQHF	TGTGCCACCAGTGATACTGGCAATCAGCCCCAGCATTTT
.	TRBV28	TRBJ1-5	.	CASSLRLSNQPQHF	TGTGCCAGCAGTTTAAGGCTGTCAAATCAGCCCCAGCATTTT
few	TRBV5-5	TRBJ2-7	.	CASSALSSGFGYEQYF	TGTGCCAGCAGCGCTCTCTCCTCGGGGTTCGGTTACGAGCAGTACTTC
few	TRBV29-1	TRBJ2-1	TRBD1	CSVKGVQGTYNEQFF	TGCAGCGTTAAGGGTGTACAGGGGACGTACAATGAGCAGTTCTTC
few	TRBV25-1	TRBJ2-3	.	CASSEPKRVAYTDTQYF	TGTGCCAGCAGTGAGCCTAAGCGGGTAGCCTACACAGATACGCAGTATTTT
few	TRBV28	TRBJ2-1	TRBD2	CASSEAGGAYNEQFF	TGTGCCAGCAGTGAAGCGGGAGGCGCCTACAATGAGCAGTTCTTC